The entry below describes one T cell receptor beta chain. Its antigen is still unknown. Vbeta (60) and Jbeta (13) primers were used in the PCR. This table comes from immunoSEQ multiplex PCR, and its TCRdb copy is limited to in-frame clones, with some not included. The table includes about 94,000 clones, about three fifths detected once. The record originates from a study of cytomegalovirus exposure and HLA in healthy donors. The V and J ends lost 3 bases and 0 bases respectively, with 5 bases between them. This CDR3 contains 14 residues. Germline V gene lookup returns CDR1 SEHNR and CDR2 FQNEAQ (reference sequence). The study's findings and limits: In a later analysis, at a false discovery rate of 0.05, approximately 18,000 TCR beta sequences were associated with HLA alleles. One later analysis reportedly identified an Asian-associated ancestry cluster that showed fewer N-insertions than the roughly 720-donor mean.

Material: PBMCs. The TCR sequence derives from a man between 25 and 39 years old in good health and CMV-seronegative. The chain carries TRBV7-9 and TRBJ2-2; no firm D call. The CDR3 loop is CASSFPPNTGELFF. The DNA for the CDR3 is TGTGCCAGCAGCTTTCCTCCGAACACCGGGGAGCTGTTTTTT.